The TCR beta chain under discussion was sequenced for a study of blood T cells in healthy people across ages. Findings and limits, study-wide: Leaving the PBMCs unsorted stopped any conclusive comparison of naive versus antigen-experienced cells.

For this clonotype: Its antigen is currently unknown.

This CDR3 has 13 amino acids. V lost 5 bases and J lost 6, with 13 bases in between. The authors ran a second PCR of roughly 6 to 12 cycles using a sample-barcoded 5' primer and a J-beta primer mix. TCRdb re-analysed the 5' RACE reads in MiXCR, keeping a single row per CDR3 protein. The table includes hundreds of thousands of distinct CDR3 sequences, about a quarter detected once. The sample was also reused in another study, on T cells of mothers and their children.

This sequence was found in a boy younger than 10 in good health. The sample consisted of blood. The V and J genes are TRBV12-3 or TRBV12-4 and TRBJ1-1; D is uncertain. The CDR3 DNA reads TGTGCCAGCAGTCAGGACTTTCACCCTGAAGCTTTCTTT. It is translated as CASSQDFHPEAFF.